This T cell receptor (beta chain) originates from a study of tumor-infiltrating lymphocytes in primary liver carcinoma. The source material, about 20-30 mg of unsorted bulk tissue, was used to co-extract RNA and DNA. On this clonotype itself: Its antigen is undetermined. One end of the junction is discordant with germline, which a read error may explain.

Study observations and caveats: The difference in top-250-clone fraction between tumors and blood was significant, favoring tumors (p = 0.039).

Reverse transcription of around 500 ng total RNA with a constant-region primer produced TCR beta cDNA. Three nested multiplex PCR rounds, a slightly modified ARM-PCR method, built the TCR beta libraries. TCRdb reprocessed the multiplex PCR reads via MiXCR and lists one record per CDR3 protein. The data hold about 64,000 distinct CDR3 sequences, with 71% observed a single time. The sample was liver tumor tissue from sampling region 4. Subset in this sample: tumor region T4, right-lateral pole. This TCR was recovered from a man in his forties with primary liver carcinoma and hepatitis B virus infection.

In nucleotides, the CDR3 is TGTGCCAGCATAAAAGGGGCCACTGAAGTTTTCTTT. This gives the protein CASIKGATEVFF. The chain is built from TRBV6-1 and TRBJ1-1; tentatively, D is TRBD1 (5 bases). CDR1 is MNHNS and CDR2 is SASEGT in the germline V gene. CDR3 length: 12 amino acids.